These T cell receptor beta chains were read from a single sample in a study of blood T cell repertoires in COVID-19. TCRdb's table, derived via immunoSEQ multiplex PCR, lists solely in-frame clones and lacks some. The profile covers a few hundred thousand clones, with 89% appearing a single time and over 9% taken by the ten largest. Sequenced sample: PBMCs or T cells enriched from blood (not recorded which). The receptors were gathered from a woman aged 40 to 50 who had recovered from COVID-19. The CDR3 runs from the conserved cysteine through the conserved F or W. A D gene is named only where the DNA matches it firmly. Rows give clone size only sometimes, using once, few, many, or a class for an expanded clone.

>-|TRBJ1-1|TRBV6-2/TRBV6-3|-
CASSDRTRNTEAFF
TGTGCCAGCAGTGACCGGACAAGGAACACTGAAGCTTTCTTT
>-|TRBJ1-1|TRBV5-4|once
CASSFRGPNTEAFF
TGTGCCAGCAGCTTTCGAGGGCCGAACACTGAAGCTTTCTTT
>-|TRBJ1-2|TRBV19|-
CASRTETNYGYTF
TGTGCCAGTCGGACAGAGACTAACTATGGCTACACCTTC
>-|TRBJ1-2|TRBV30|-
CAWSGRTPGNGYTF
TGTGCCTGGAGTGGGCGGACTCCTGGAAATGGCTACACCTTC
>-|TRBJ1-1|TRBV9|-
CASSVAPGSLTEAFF
TGTGCCAGCAGCGTAGCCCCGGGGTCTCTCACTGAAGCTTTCTTT
>-|TRBJ1-4|TRBV6-5|-
CASSRLRSTNEKLFF
TGTGCCAGCAGCAGATTACGATCAACTAATGAAAAACTGTTTTTT
>-|TRBJ1-4|TRBV7-9|once
CASSFRPTNEKLFF
TGTGCCAGCAGCTTCAGGCCAACTAATGAAAAACTGTTTTTT
>-|TRBJ1-2|TRBV11-1|-
CASSKSPGVSAYGYTF
TGTGCCAGCAGCAAATCACCAGGGGTTTCGGCCTATGGCTACACCTTC
>-|TRBJ2-2|TRBV7-3|once
CASSSSRNTGELFF
TGTGCCAGCAGCTCTAGCAGGAACACCGGGGAGCTGTTTTTT
>TRBD1|TRBJ1-2|TRBV7-9|-
CASSLNQQGAGGYTF
TGTGCCAGCAGCTTAAACCAACAGGGGGCAGGAGGCTACACCTTC
>-|TRBJ2-3|TRBV10-1|-
CASSPKESTDTQYF
TGCGCCAGCAGCCCTAAAGAGAGCACAGATACGCAGTATTTT
>TRBD1|TRBJ1-5|TRBV19|-
CASRRSGTGTEQPQHF
TGTGCCAGTAGGAGGTCCGGGACAGGGACCGAGCAGCCCCAGCATTTT
>-|TRBJ1-1|TRBV27|-
CASSLGFRVNTEAFF
TGTGCCAGCAGTTTAGGGTTCAGGGTGAACACTGAAGCTTTCTTT
>TRBD2|TRBJ2-7|TRBV10-3|-
CAIRTGTSGEKSYEQYF
TGTGCCATCAGAACCGGGACTAGCGGGGAAAAGTCCTACGAGCAGTACTTC
>TRBD1|TRBJ2-7|TRBV6-4|-
CASSDSLTGGAYEQYF
TGTGCCAGCAGTGACTCATTAACAGGGGGCGCGTACGAGCAGTACTTC
>-|TRBJ1-2|TRBV28|-
CASSFQGSGNYGYTF
TGTGCCAGCAGCTTTCAGGGGAGTGGGAACTATGGCTACACCTTC
>TRBD1|TRBJ2-1|TRBV7-6|-
CASSLAGGQGAWDEQFF
TGTGCCAGCAGCTTAGCAGGTGGACAGGGGGCATGGGATGAGCAGTTCTTC
>TRBD1|TRBJ2-3|TRBV6-4|-
CASSPRPGQVTNDTQYF
TGTGCCAGCAGCCCCAGGCCGGGACAGGTCACAAACGATACGCAGTATTTT
>-|TRBJ1-5|TRBV25-1|-
CASSEGVRGNQPQHF
TGTGCCAGCAGTGAAGGGGTTAGGGGGAATCAGCCCCAGCATTTT
>TRBD1|TRBJ2-7|TRBV19|-
CASSILDRYDNEQYF
TGTGCCAGTAGTATCCTGGACAGGTATGATAACGAGCAGTACTTC
>TRBD1|TRBJ2-2|TRBV7-7|-
CASSLGTGGPNTGELFF
TGTGCTAGCAGCTTAGGGACAGGGGGCCCGAACACCGGGGAGCTGTTTTTT
>-|TRBJ2-5|TRBV11-2|-
CASSPMGLRETQYF
TGTGCCAGCAGCCCAATGGGACTCCGGGAGACCCAGTACTTC
>-|TRBJ1-3|TRBV6-2/TRBV6-3|-
CASSFRHVRGNTIYF
TGTGCCAGCAGTTTCCGACACGTTCGGGGAAACACCATATATTTT
>-|TRBJ1-5|TRBV29-1|once
CSVGDSNQPQHF
TGCAGCGTCGGAGACAGCAATCAGCCCCAGCATTTT
>TRBD2|TRBJ2-1|TRBV9|once
CASSASGRGYNEQFF
TGTGCCAGCAGCGCTAGCGGGAGAGGCTACAATGAGCAGTTCTTC
>TRBD1|TRBJ2-2|TRBV5-6|-
CASSSSPRGQGFASGELFF
TGTGCCAGCAGCTCCTCCCCTAGGGGACAGGGTTTTGCTTCCGGGGAGCTGTTTTTT